A selection of T cell receptor beta chains follows, all from one sample in a study of OX40 agonist ivuxolimab in advanced cancers. Profiled with immunoSEQ multiplex PCR; TCRdb holds only in-frame clones, not every one. The table includes 15,000 to 20,000 clones, roughly 70% detected once. The sequences come from CD4+ or CD8+ T cells sorted from blood, collected in a trial of the OX40 agonist ivuxolimab. The receptors here all came from an adult with an advanced solid tumor such as melanoma, head and neck, liver or kidney cancer. The CDR3 runs from the conserved cysteine through the conserved F or W. The order of the fields is D gene, J gene, V gene, clone size, CDR3 DNA, CDR3 protein. D genes are given only for firm matches. The size of a clone is reported for some rows only, either as once, few or many, or as a class for expanded clones.

NA TRBJ1-4 TRBV19 NA TGTGCCAGTAGTACCGGGGTTAATGATGAAAAACTGTTTTTT CASSTGVNDEKLFF
NA TRBJ2-7 TRBV4-3 NA TGCGCCAGCAGCCACGGAGGCGACGAGCAGTACTTC CASSHGGDEQYF
NA TRBJ1-1 TRBV14 NA TGTGCCAGCAGCCAGAGCAGTCGTTACACTGAAGCTTTCTTT CASSQSSRYTEAFF
NA TRBJ2-2 TRBV28 few TGTGCCAGCAGCCTCGTCGAGGCCGGGGAGCTGTTTTTT CASSLVEAGELFF
NA TRBJ2-3 TRBV7-9 NA TGTGCCAGCAGCCCCAAGGGGGTCAGCACAGATACGCAGTATTTT CASSPKGVSTDTQYF
NA TRBJ1-1 TRBV7-9 NA TGTGCCAGCAGCTTAGCCGTGGAGACTGAAGCTTTCTTT CASSLAVETEAFF
NA TRBJ2-7 TRBV28 NA TGTGCCAGCCTCCGGGGGGCAGGCGAGCAGTACTTC CASLRGAGEQYF
TRBD1 TRBJ2-6 TRBV13 NA TGTGCCAGCAGCTCGGACAGGGGAAGCTCTGGGGCCAACGTCCTGACTTTC CASSSDRGSSGANVLTF
TRBD1 TRBJ2-7 TRBV4-3 NA TGCGCCAGCAGCCAAGGGGACAGGGGGATGAACGAGCAGTACTTC CASSQGDRGMNEQYF
NA TRBJ2-7 TRBV6-5 NA TGTGCCAGCAGTTCCCTGGTCTCCGCGGAGCAGTACTTC CASSSLVSAEQYF
TRBD1 TRBJ1-1 TRBV6-5 NA TGTGCCAGCAGTTACTCAGACAGGGTCGCTGAAGCTTTCTTT CASSYSDRVAEAFF
TRBD1 TRBJ2-1 TRBV5-6 NA TGTGCCAGCAGCTCAACAGGGGGGTTTCATGAGCAGTTCTTC CASSSTGGFHEQFF
NA TRBJ1-6 TRBV21-1 NA TGTGCCAGCAGCAAAGAAGTGGAGGACAGGGATACCCTTCACAATTCACCCCTCCACTTT CASSKEVEDRDTLHNSPLHF
NA TRBJ2-7 TRBV27 NA TGTGCCAGCAGTACCTCTGGGGGGTACGAGCAGTACTTC CASSTSGGYEQYF
NA TRBJ1-1 TRBV19 NA TGTGCCAGTAGTGACAGGTCCCGAGGGAGGGCTGAAGCTTTCTTT CASSDRSRGRAEAFF
NA TRBJ2-2 TRBV5-1 few TGCGCCAGCAGCTTGGCCGGTTCCACCGGGGAGCTGTTTTTT CASSLAGSTGELFF
NA TRBJ2-3 TRBV7-8 NA TGTGCCAGCAGCTTAAGCCTAGCTGCATCCACAGATACGCAGTATTTT CASSLSLAASTDTQYF
TRBD1 TRBJ1-6 TRBV7-2 NA TGTGCCAGCAGCGCCTGGACAGGGTCTAATTCACCCCTCCACTTT CASSAWTGSNSPLHF
NA TRBJ2-2 TRBV9 many TGTGCCAGCAGCTCCTCGGGACCGACGGGATCCCCTGGCGGGGAGCTGTTTTTT CASSSSGPTGSPGGELFF
NA TRBJ2-2 TRBV27 NA TGTGCCAGCAGTTTAGGTGGATACACCGGGGAGCTGTTTTTT CASSLGGYTGELFF
NA TRBJ1-2 TRBV4-1 NA TGCGCCAGCAGCTACAATACAGCAACATATGGCTACACCTTC CASSYNTATYGYTF
TRBD2 TRBJ2-5 TRBV4-2 NA TGTGCCAGCAGCCAAGAGGGAAGCGGGGCACAAGAGACCCAGTACTTC CASSQEGSGAQETQYF
TRBD2 TRBJ2-7 TRBV9 few TGTGCCAGCAGCGTAGGCTTGGGGGGAGGGCCGGCCGAGCAGTACTTC CASSVGLGGGPAEQYF
TRBD2 TRBJ2-1 TRBV9 NA TGTGCCAGCAGCCCGGGACTAGCGGGGGAATGGGAGCAGTTCTTC CASSPGLAGEWEQFF
TRBD2 TRBJ2-7 TRBV28 NA TGTGCCAGCAGTTTCATAGCGGGAGCCTACGAGCAGTACTTC CASSFIAGAYEQYF
NA TRBJ2-7 TRBV18 NA TGTGCCAGCTCACCCACATTGCAGGAGCAGTACTTC CASSPTLQEQYF
TRBD1 TRBJ2-7 TRBV27 NA TGTGCCAGCAGTTTATCGACAGGGGGCTTCTACGAGCAGTACTTC CASSLSTGGFYEQYF
NA TRBJ2-7 TRBV6-5 NA TGTGCCAGCAGTCCCGACGGCGGCCTTTACGAGCAGTACTTC CASSPDGGLYEQYF
NA TRBJ1-5 TRBV6-5 NA TGTGCCAGCAGTTACGGCGAATATAGCAATCAGCCCCAGCATTTT CASSYGEYSNQPQHF
NA TRBJ1-1 TRBV5-8 few TGTGCCACCTGGTTTATGAACACTGAAGCTTTCTTT CATWFMNTEAFF
NA TRBJ2-5 TRBV4-3 NA TGCGCCAGCAGCCAAGACGGGGGAGAGACCCAGTACTTC CASSQDGGETQYF
NA TRBJ1-5 TRBV9 many TGTGCCAGCAGCGTAGGGCAGTTTCAGCCCCAGCATTTT CASSVGQFQPQHF
NA TRBJ1-1 TRBV30 NA TGTGCCTGGAGTCTCTTAAGCGGCAGGGGGAACACTGAAGCTTTCTTT CAWSLLSGRGNTEAFF
NA TRBJ2-1 TRBV5-4 NA TGTGCCAGCAGCCTCGATCTCGGGTACAATGAGCAGTTCTTC CASSLDLGYNEQFF
NA TRBJ1-1 TRBV27 NA TGTGCCAGCAGTCTAATAGGCTTATACACTGAAGCTTTCTTT CASSLIGLYTEAFF
NA TRBJ2-7 TRBV19 NA TGTGCCAGTAGCATAGGTAGGGGAGGCGAGCAGTACTTC CASSIGRGGEQYF
TRBD1 TRBJ2-7 TRBV4-3 NA TGCGCCAGCAGCCAAGAGCCTCCCCAGGGGGCCCAAGGGGAGCAGTACTTC CASSQEPPQGAQGEQYF
NA TRBJ2-5 TRBV14 NA TGTGCCAGCAGCCAAGGAGTTTTAGGGACCCAAGAGACCCAGTACTTC CASSQGVLGTQETQYF
NA TRBJ2-5 TRBV27 NA TGTGCCAGCAGTTTATCAAGAGCGCCCCAAGAGACCCAGTACTTC CASSLSRAPQETQYF
NA TRBJ2-7 TRBV6-5 once TGTGCCAGCAGTTACTCGGGTCAATCCGCCTACGAGCAGTACTTC CASSYSGQSAYEQYF
NA TRBJ2-1 TRBV9 many TGTGCCAGCAGCGTAACGGGAAACAGGGACGATGAGCAGTTCTTC CASSVTGNRDDEQFF
NA TRBJ1-6 TRBV19 NA TGTGCCAGTAGTATATGGGCAGAGGATTCACCCCTCCACTTT CASSIWAEDSPLHF
NA TRBJ2-1 TRBV7-9 NA TGTGCCAGCAGCTTAGTTGTGGAGGTTGAGCAGTTCTTC CASSLVVEVEQFF
NA TRBJ2-7 TRBV10-3 NA TGTGCCATCAGTGAGCCGGCAGGCTTTTCTGTGCAGTACTTC CAISEPAGFSVQYF
NA TRBJ1-2 TRBV12-5 NA TGTGCTAGTGCTCACCTCGAGGAAAACTATGGCTACACCTTC CASAHLEENYGYTF
TRBD1 TRBJ1-1 TRBV19 NA TGTGCCAGTAGCCCGACAGGGGAGGGGGCTGAAGCTTTCTTT CASSPTGEGAEAFF
TRBD2 TRBJ2-2 TRBV4-1 NA TGCGCCAGCAGCCTCGGACTAGGAGGGGACGGGGAGCTGTTTTTT CASSLGLGGDGELFF
TRBD1 TRBJ1-1 TRBV4-1 NA TGCGCCAGCAGCCAGATCGGCCAGGGGGCGCGTGTGGACACTGAAGCTTTCTTT CASSQIGQGARVDTEAFF
NA TRBJ2-1 TRBV19 NA TGTGCCAGTAGTATAGGTGGGAATGAGCAGTTCTTC CASSIGGNEQFF
NA TRBJ2-7 TRBV6-5 NA TGTGCCAGCAGTTACCCCGTCCTTACCTACGAGCAGTACTTC CASSYPVLTYEQYF
NA TRBJ1-4 TRBV7-9 NA TGTGCCAGCAGCGAGACTAACAGTGCAACTAATGAAAAACTGTTTTTT CASSETNSATNEKLFF
TRBD2 TRBJ2-7 TRBV4-3 NA TGCGCCAGCAGCCACGGGACTAGCGGGGGGAGCTCCTACGAGCAGTACTTC CASSHGTSGGSSYEQYF
NA TRBJ1-6 TRBV5-4 few TGTGCCAGCAGCTTGAGGGGTGAGAATTCACCCCTCCACTTT CASSLRGENSPLHF
TRBD2 TRBJ2-5 TRBV7-2 NA TGTGCCAGCAGTCTAGGGGTAGCGGGAACAGAGACCCAGTACTTC CASSLGVAGTETQYF
TRBD2 TRBJ2-1 TRBV27 NA TGTGCCAGCAGTCCCCAAGCGGGAGCCTACAATGAGCAGTTCTTC CASSPQAGAYNEQFF
NA TRBJ2-5 TRBV7-8 few TGTGCCAGCAGCTTTCTGACGGGGGGCCTCGGAGAGACCCAGTACTTC CASSFLTGGLGETQYF
NA TRBJ2-2 TRBV6-5 NA TGTGCCAGCGAGGCGGCCGGGGAGCTGTTTTTT CASEAAGELFF